One sample yielded the 22 T cell receptor beta chains listed below, sequenced in a study of cytomegalovirus exposure and HLA in healthy donors. The PCR had 60 Vbeta and 13 Jbeta primers. Clones were read by immunoSEQ multiplex PCR, and TCRdb kept only the in-frame ones, dropping some. The sample carries about 110,000 clones, 70% to 80% recorded once. Material: PBMCs. The receptors were sampled from a female donor in good health and CMV-seropositive.

Only a few counts were recorded for this clone. The chain links TRBV20-1 to TRBJ2-1, with D perhaps TRBD2 (6 bases). Looked up from germline, CDR1 is DFQATT and CDR2 is SNEGSKA (reference sequence). This CDR3 has 11 residues. Deletions cut 5 bases from V and 7 bases from J, with 9 bases between. This CDR3 reads CSAQAGNEQFF. The DNA for the CDR3 is TGCAGTGCTCAGGCGGGGAATGAGCAGTTCTTC.

The J gene is TRBJ1-5, the V gene TRBV19; TRBD1 matches 10 bases. J lost 5 bases, V lost 3 bases, and 4 bases had no gene match. This CDR3 spans 15 amino acids. Germline V gene sequence: CDR1 LNHDA, CDR2 SQIVND (reference sequence). The CDR3 protein is CASSMTGGGDQPQHF. For the CDR3, the DNA is TGTGCCAGTAGTATGACAGGGGGCGGCGATCAGCCCCAGCATTTT.

The chain has TRBV30 and TRBJ2-6; possibly TRBD1 for D (6 bases). This CDR3 spans 15 amino acids. Per germline, CDR1 GTSNPN and CDR2 SVGIG (reference sequence). V lost 2 bases, J lost 1 base, and 9 bases lay in between. CDR3 sequence reads: CAWSLRGSGANVLTF. Here the CDR3 DNA reads TGTGCCTGGAGTCTCAGGGGTTCTGGGGCCAACGTCCTGACTTTC.

The sample holds one count of this clone. The chain carries TRBV7-9 and TRBJ1-4, with D unclear. From germline, CDR1 is SEHNR and CDR2 FQNEAQ (reference sequence). CDR3 size: 15 residues. The germline V and J ends were trimmed by 2 bases and 0 bases, with 7 bases remaining between them. CDR3 sequence (DNA): TGTGCCAGCAGCTTATTGCAGGCAACTAATGAAAAACTGTTTTTT. It specifies CASSLLQATNEKLFF.

V is TRBV9 and J is TRBJ2-3; D is possibly TRBD2 (6 bases). Germline-derived CDR1 and CDR2 are SGDLS and YYNGEE. This CDR3 is built from 14 residues. Trimming pared 3 bases from V and 1 base from J, leaving 9 bases between. The CDR3 DNA follows: TGTGCCAGCAGCGGGAGGGAGGGCACAGATACGCAGTATTTT. Protein sequence: CASSGREGTDTQYF.

In its sample, this clone was seen a few times. The chain employs TRBV7-3 and TRBJ1-1, with 9 positions matching TRBD1. With 5 bases clipped from V and 5 bases from J, the junction kept 9 bases outside the gene matches. CDR3 length: 15 amino acids. Germline values: CDR1 SGHTA, CDR2 FQGTGA. CDR3 in amino acids: CASSRNRGRGTEAFF. CDR3 DNA: TGTGCCAGCAGCAGAAACAGGGGGCGCGGGACTGAAGCTTTCTTT.

This clone has just one count. The CDR3: CASSQQPNRLVEQFF. The CDR3 DNA sequence: TGTGCCAGCAGCCAACAACCTAACCGACTAGTAGAGCAGTTCTTC. The chain combines TRBV7-3 with TRBJ2-1; weak D call: TRBD2 (6 bases). Trimming pared 5 bases from V and 10 bases from J, leaving 21 bases between. Germline CDR1 is SGHTA and CDR2 is FQGTGA. The CDR3 has 15 residues.

The chain recombines TRBV7-6 with TRBJ1-1, with D tentatively TRBD1 (5 bases). Germline V CDR1 and CDR2: SGHVS, FNYEAQ. Trimming cost V 5 bases and J 5 bases, with 12 bases left between them. The CDR3 has 13 residues. Here the CDR3 DNA reads TGTGCCAGCAGCCCAGGTAGGGGAACTGAAGCTTTCTTT. It yields the protein CASSPGRGTEAFF.

The chain couples TRBV18 to TRBJ2-1; D might be TRBD2 (6 bases). The CDR3 has 16 amino acids. Looked up from germline, CDR1 is KGHSH and CDR2 is LQKENI. Trimming took off 5 bases at V and 4 bases at J, with 18 bases between the two ends. CDR3 protein: CASSTFSGDIYNEQFF. The DNA for the CDR3 is TGTGCCAGCTCAACCTTTAGCGGAGACATTTACAATGAGCAGTTCTTC.

The chain recombines TRBV19 with TRBJ1-1, with TRBD1 matching 8 bases. There are 16 residues in the CDR3. V was clipped by 6 bases and J by 4 bases; unmatched bases: 13. Germline V gene lookup returns CDR1 LNHDA and CDR2 SQIVND (reference sequence). The CDR3 protein is CASRSDRGQGPTEAFF. The CDR3 bases are TGTGCCAGTAGGAGTGATCGCGGACAGGGTCCCACTGAAGCTTTCTTT. Full variable domain (remainder filled in from reference TRBV19 and TRBJ1-1): DGGITQSPKYLFRKEGQNVTLSCEQNLNHDAMYWYRQDPGQGLRLIYYSQIVNDFQKGDIAEGYSVSREKKESFPLTVTSAQKNPTAFYLCASRSDRGQGPTEAFFGQGTRLTVV.

CDR3 protein: CASSETRGPYEQYF. CDR3 sequence (DNA): TGTGCCAGCAGTGAAACGAGAGGGCCCTACGAGCAGTACTTC. V is TRBV6-1 and J is TRBJ2-7; D might be TRBD2 (5 bases). The CDR3 consists of 14 residues. Germline V gene data show CDR1 as MNHNS and CDR2 as SASEGT. The ends were cut back, 2 bases at V and 2 bases at J, with 10 bases in the middle.

The rearrangement joins TRBV27 to TRBJ2-7; TRBD2 matches at 12 bases. V shed 5 bases, J shed 5 bases, and the junction held 4 bases outside the gene matches. CDR3 length equals 14 residues. Germline V lookup: CDR1 MNHEY, CDR2 SMNVEV (reference sequence). The CDR3 reads CASSPRTSGNEQYF. CDR3 sequence (DNA): TGTGCCAGCAGTCCCCGGACTAGCGGGAACGAGCAGTACTTC.

This rearrangement joins TRBV7-3 to TRBJ2-1; TRBD1 aligns across 11 bases. This CDR3 is built from 13 residues. Per the germline V gene, CDR1 is SGHTA and CDR2 is FQGTGA. J was trimmed by 6 bases and V by 7 bases; bases with no gene match: 2. The CDR3 DNA reads TGTGCCAGCAAGGGACAGGGGGGCAATGAGCAGTTCTTC. It codes for CASKGQGGNEQFF.

This clone was detected ten times or more. The gene calls are TRBV5-5 and TRBJ1-2, with TRBD1 matching 7 bases. Germline loops: CDR1 SGHKS, CDR2 YYEKEE (reference sequence). The V gene end was trimmed by 0 bases and the J gene end by 5 bases; junction bases not matched to a gene: 16. CDR3 length: 18 residues. For the CDR3, the DNA is TGTGCCAGCAGCTTGGAAGCGGACAGGCCCCTTCCCGTGTATGGCTACACCTTC. Its translation is CASSLEADRPLPVYGYTF. The full variable domain, its missing parts supplied by reference TRBV5-5 and TRBJ1-2, is DAGVTQSPTHLIKTRGQQVTLRCSPISGHKSVSWYQQVLGQGPQFIFQYYEKEERGRGNFPDRFSARQFPNYSSELNVNALLLGDSALYLCASSLEADRPLPVYGYTFGSGTRLTVV.

This clone was counted only a few times. The chain couples TRBV6-4 to TRBJ2-1; 10 bases align to TRBD2. This CDR3 comprises 16 residues. Germline assignment: CDR1 MRHNA and CDR2 SNTAGT. With 0 bases clipped from V and 6 bases from J, the junction kept 5 bases outside the gene matches. The CDR3 DNA follows: TGTGCCAGCAGTGACTCCAGCGGGGGGGCCTTCAATGAGCAGTTCTTC. Its protein is CASSDSSGGAFNEQFF.

This clone was recorded only once. The V call is TRBV6-6, the J call TRBJ2-1; 9 bases are a match to TRBD2. This CDR3 has 15 amino acids. Germline trimming cut 7 bases from V and 2 bases from J; bases unmatched to any gene: 6. Germline V lookup: CDR1 MNHNY, CDR2 SVGAGI (reference sequence). The CDR3 is CASTRTSDTYNEQFF. The CDR3 coding sequence is TGTGCCAGCACGAGGACTAGCGACACCTACAATGAGCAGTTCTTC.

J is TRBJ2-3 and V is TRBV5-4; TRBD2 agrees at 9 bases. CDR3 length: 18 residues. Per the germline V gene, CDR1 is SGHNT and CDR2 is YYREEE (reference sequence). Trimming removed 0 bases from V and 4 bases from J; junction bases left unmatched: 12. The CDR3 reads CASSLGGAGGRSSDTQYF. The CDR3 nucleotides are TGTGCCAGCAGCTTGGGTGGAGCGGGGGGCCGGTCGTCAGATACGCAGTATTTT. The full variable domain, rest sourced from reference TRBV5-4 and TRBJ2-3, is ETGVTQSPTHLIKTRGQQVTLRCSSQSGHNTVSWYQQALGQGPQFIFQYYREEENGRGNFPPRFSGLQFPNYSSELNVNALELDDSALYLCASSLGGAGGRSSDTQYFGPGTRLTVL.

The V and J genes are TRBV5-1 and TRBJ2-3; TRBD2 might be the D (5 bases). The germline CDR1 and CDR2 sequences are SGHRS and YFSETQ. The CDR3 contains 13 residues. V dropped 4 bases and J dropped 3 bases, with 9 bases sitting between them. CDR3 region: CASSISGTDTQYF. In nucleotides, the CDR3 is TGCGCCAGCAGCATATCGGGAACAGATACGCAGTATTTT.

This rearrangement joins TRBV2 to TRBJ2-5, with D tentatively TRBD1 (5 bases). From germline, CDR1 is SNHLY and CDR2 FYNNEI. The CDR3 totals 16 residues. V was clipped by 5 bases and J by 8 bases, with 24 bases between them. The CDR3 bases are TGTGCCAGCAGTCCCCTAGACAGTCCCGGTCTTGGAACCCAGTACTTC. Its protein is CASSPLDSPGLGTQYF. The full variable domain, with the rest looked up from reference TRBV2 and TRBJ2-5, is EPEVTQTPSHQVTQMGQEVILRCVPISNHLYFYWYRQILGQKVEFLVSFYNNEISEKSEIFDDQFSVERPDGSNFTLKIRSTKLEDSAMYFCASSPLDSPGLGTQYFGPGTRLLVL.

V gene TRBV10-3 combines with J gene TRBJ1-2, with TRBD1 matching over 7 bases. Germline V gene data show CDR1 as ENHRY and CDR2 as SYGVKD. V dropped 6 bases and J dropped 0; count of bases not matched to a gene: 7. The CDR3 extends over 15 amino acids. This CDR3 is CAIRGTATTNYGYTF. CDR3 sequence (DNA): TGTGCCATCAGAGGGACAGCGACGACTAACTATGGCTACACCTTC.

The chain is built from TRBV19 and TRBJ2-1; 9 nucleotides match TRBD2. Germline V gene lookup returns CDR1 LNHDA and CDR2 SQIVND (reference sequence). The CDR3 length is 15 residues. Losses at the gene ends were 9 bases for V and 1 base for J; bases not matched to a gene: 7. The CDR3 sequence: CASQRAGGSYNEQFF. The CDR3 DNA follows: TGTGCCAGCCAGAGAGCGGGGGGATCCTACAATGAGCAGTTCTTC. Complete variable domain (other parts from reference TRBV19 and TRBJ2-1): DGGITQSPKYLFRKEGQNVTLSCEQNLNHDAMYWYRQDPGQGLRLIYYSQIVNDFQKGDIAEGYSVSREKKESFPLTVTSAQKNPTAFYLCASQRAGGSYNEQFFGPGTRLTVL.

The chain combines TRBV27 with TRBJ1-1, with D tentatively TRBD1 (5 bases). The CDR3 has 17 residues. Germline CDR1 is MNHEY and CDR2 is SMNVEV (reference sequence). V gave up 0 bases and J gave up 1 base, with 15 bases separating them. DNA for the CDR3: TGTGCCAGCAGTTTATCGTTGGGGGGGACCTCGAACACTGAAGCTTTCTTT. Translated, it gives CASSLSLGGTSNTEAFF.